These T cell receptor beta chains were read from a single sample in a study of CD4+ T cells in melanoma. Measured with immunoSEQ multiplex PCR; TCRdb has only the in-frame clones, and not every one. The table records 7,500 to 10,000 clones, 70% to 75% of them present only once. The material sequenced was cells from a culture (not recorded whether cultured in vitro). Source of these receptors: a human donor with melanoma. The CDR3 runs from the conserved cysteine through the conserved F or W. The order of the fields is V gene, J gene, D gene, CDR3 length, CDR3 DNA, CDR3 protein. A D gene is named only where the DNA matches it firmly.

>TRBV2|TRBJ2-1|TRBD2|15
TGTGCCAGCAGTGCTACTAGCGGGGGGTCCAATGAGCAGTTCTTC
CASSATSGGSNEQFF
>TRBV29-1|TRBJ2-3|TRBD1|14
TGCAGCGTTGAAAGACAGGGGAGCACAGATACGCAGTATTTT
CSVERQGSTDTQYF
>TRBV29-1|TRBJ2-2|TRBD1|14
TGCAGCGGTAAAACGGACAGGCTCACCGGGGAGCTGTTTTTT
CSGKTDRLTGELFF
>TRBV2|TRBJ2-5|TRBD1|14
TGTGCCAGCAGTGATGAACAGGGGGGAGAGACCCAGTACTTC
CASSDEQGGETQYF
>TRBV18|TRBJ1-3|NA|13
TGTGCCAGCTCACCAGATTCAAGAAACACCATATATTTT
CASSPDSRNTIYF
>TRBV7-8|TRBJ2-7|NA|16
TGTGCCAGCAGCTTAGCGCGGGTGGGAGGGGGCTACGAGCAGTACTTC
CASSLARVGGGYEQYF
>TRBV3-1/TRBV3-2|TRBJ1-1|TRBD1|12
TGTGCCAGCAGCCAACCCGGGACAGCTGCTTTCTTT
CASSQPGTAAFF
>TRBV6-5|TRBJ2-7|TRBD1|14
TGTGCCAGCAGTTACAGGACAGGGTACGGCGAGCAGTACTTC
CASSYRTGYGEQYF
>TRBV7-9|TRBJ2-7|TRBD2|16
TGTGCCAGCAGAAAGACTAGCGGGGGCTCGACCTACGAGCAGTACTTC
CASRKTSGGSTYEQYF
>TRBV18|TRBJ2-7|TRBD1|15
TGTGCCAGCTCAGGAGGACAGGGGGGAAGCTACGAGCAGTACTTC
CASSGGQGGSYEQYF